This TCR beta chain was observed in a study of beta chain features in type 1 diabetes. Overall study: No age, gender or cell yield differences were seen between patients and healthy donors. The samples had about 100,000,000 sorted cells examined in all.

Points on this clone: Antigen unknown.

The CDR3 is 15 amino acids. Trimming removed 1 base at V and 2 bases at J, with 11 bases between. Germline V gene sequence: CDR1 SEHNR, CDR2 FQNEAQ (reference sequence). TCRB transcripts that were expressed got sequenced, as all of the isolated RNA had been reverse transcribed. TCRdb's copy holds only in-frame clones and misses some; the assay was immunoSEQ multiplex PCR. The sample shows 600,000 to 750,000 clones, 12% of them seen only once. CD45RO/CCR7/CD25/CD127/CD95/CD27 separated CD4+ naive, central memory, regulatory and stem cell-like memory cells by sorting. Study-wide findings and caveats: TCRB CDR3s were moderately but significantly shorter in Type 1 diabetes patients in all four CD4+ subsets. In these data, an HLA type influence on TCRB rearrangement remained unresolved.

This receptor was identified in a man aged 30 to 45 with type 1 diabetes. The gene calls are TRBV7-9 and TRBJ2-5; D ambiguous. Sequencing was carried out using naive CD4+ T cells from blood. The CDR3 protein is CASSLVPGAQETQYF. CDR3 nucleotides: TGTGCCAGCAGCTTAGTCCCAGGCGCACAAGAGACCCAGTACTTC.